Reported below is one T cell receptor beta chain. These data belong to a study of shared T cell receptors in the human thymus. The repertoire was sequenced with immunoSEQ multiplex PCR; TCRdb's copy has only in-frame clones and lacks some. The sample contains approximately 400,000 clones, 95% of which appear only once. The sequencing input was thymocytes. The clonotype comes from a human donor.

The CDR3: CSVPAFPGLTDTQYF. CDR3 coding DNA: TGCAGCGTTCCTGCATTTCCGGGTCTCACAGATACGCAGTATTTT. V and J are TRBV29-1 and TRBJ2-3; D is ambiguous. V was pared by 5 bases and J by 2 bases, with 17 bases between. The germline CDR1 and CDR2 sequences are SQVTM and ANQGSEA. The CDR3 is made up of 15 amino acids.